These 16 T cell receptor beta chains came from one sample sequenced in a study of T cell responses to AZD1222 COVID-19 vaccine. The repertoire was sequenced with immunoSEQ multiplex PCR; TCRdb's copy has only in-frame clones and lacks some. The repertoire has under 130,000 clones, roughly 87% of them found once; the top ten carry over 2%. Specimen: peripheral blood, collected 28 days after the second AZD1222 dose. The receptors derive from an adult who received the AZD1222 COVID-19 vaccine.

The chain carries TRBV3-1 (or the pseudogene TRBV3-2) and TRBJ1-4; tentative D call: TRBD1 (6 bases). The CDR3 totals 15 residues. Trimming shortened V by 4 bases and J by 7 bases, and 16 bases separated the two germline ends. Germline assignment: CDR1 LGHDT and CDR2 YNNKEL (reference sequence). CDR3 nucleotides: TGTGCCAGCAGCCCCCGGGACCGAGGGGGTGAAAAACTGTTTTTT. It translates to CASSPRDRGGEKLFF.

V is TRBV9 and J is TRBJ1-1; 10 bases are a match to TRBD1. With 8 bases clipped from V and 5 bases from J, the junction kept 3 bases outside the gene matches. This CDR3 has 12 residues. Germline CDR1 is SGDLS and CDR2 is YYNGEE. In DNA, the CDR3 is TGTGCCAGTGGACAGGGGGAAACTGAAGCTTTCTTT. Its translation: CASGQGETEAFF.

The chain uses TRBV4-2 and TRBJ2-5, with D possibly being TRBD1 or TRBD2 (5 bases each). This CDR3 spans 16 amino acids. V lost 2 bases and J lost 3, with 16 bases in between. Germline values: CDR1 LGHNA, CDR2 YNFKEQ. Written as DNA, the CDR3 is TGTGCCAGCAGCCAACCGGGACCGCCTGGTAAAGAGACCCAGTACTTC. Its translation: CASSQPGPPGKETQYF.

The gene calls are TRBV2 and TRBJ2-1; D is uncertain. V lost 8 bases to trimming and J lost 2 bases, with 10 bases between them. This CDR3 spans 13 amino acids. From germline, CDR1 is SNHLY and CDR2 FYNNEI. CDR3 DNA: TGTGCCAGCGCTGGACGGGCCTACAATGAGCAGTTCTTC. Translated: CASAGRAYNEQFF.

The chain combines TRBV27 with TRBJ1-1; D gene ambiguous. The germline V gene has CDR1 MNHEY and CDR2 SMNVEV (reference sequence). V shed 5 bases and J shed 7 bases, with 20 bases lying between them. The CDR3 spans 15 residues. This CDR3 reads CASSLSRTASYEAFF. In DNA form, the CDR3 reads TGTGCCAGCAGTCTCTCTCGGACGGCGAGTTATGAAGCTTTCTTT.

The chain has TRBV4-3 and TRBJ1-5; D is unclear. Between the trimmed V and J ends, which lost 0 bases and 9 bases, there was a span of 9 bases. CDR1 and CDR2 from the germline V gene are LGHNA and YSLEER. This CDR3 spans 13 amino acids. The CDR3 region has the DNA TGCGCCAGCAGCCAAGAGGCCCACAGGCCCCAGCATTTT. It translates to CASSQEAHRPQHF.

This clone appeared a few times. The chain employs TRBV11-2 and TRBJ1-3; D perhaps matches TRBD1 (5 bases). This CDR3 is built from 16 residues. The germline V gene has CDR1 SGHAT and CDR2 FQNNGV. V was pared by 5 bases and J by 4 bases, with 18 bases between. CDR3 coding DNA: TGTGCCAGCAGCCCTGTGTGGGGCTCAGCAGGAAACACCATATATTTT. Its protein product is CASSPVWGSAGNTIYF.

This CDR3 reads CASKGQGYSPLHF. The CDR3 nucleotides read TGTGCCAGCAAGGGGCAGGGGTATTCACCCCTCCACTTT. The chain links TRBV27 to TRBJ1-6; tentatively, D is TRBD1 (6 bases). The CDR3 extends over 13 amino acids. V was pared by 7 bases and J by 8 bases, with 12 bases between. The germline CDR1 and CDR2 sequences are MNHEY and SMNVEV (reference sequence).

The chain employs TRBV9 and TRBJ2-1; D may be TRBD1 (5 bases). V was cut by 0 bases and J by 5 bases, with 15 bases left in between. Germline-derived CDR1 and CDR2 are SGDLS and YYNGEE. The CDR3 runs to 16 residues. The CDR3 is CASSVGAGMTDNEQFF. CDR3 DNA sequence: TGTGCCAGCAGCGTAGGGGCAGGGATGACCGACAATGAGCAGTTCTTC.

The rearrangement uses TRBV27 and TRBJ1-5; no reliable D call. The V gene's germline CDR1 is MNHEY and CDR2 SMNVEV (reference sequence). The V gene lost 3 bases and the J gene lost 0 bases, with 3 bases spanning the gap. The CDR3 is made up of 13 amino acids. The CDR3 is CASSFNSNQPQHF. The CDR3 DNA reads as TGTGCCAGCAGTTTTAATAGCAATCAGCCCCAGCATTTT.

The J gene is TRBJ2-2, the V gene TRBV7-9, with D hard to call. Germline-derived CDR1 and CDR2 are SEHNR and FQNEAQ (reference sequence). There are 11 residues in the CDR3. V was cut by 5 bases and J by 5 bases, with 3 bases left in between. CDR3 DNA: TGTGCCAGCAGCATGACCGGGGAGCTGTTTTTT. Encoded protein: CASSMTGELFF.

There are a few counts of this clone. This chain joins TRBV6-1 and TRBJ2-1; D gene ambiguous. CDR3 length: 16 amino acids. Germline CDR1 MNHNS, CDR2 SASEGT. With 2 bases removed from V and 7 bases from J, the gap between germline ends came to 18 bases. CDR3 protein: CASSEFRVARTNEQFF. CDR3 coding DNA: TGTGCCAGCAGTGAATTCCGCGTAGCCCGAACAAATGAGCAGTTCTTC.

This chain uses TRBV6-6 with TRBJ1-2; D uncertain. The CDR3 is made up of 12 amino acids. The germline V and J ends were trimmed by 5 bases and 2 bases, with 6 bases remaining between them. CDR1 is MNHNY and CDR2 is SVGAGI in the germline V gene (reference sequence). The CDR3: CASSGINYGYTF. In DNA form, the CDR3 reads TGTGCCAGCAGTGGGATAAACTATGGCTACACCTTC.

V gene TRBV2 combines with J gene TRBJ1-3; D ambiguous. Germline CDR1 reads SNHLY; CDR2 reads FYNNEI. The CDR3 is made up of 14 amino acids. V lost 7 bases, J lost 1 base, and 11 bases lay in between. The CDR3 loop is CASNTGSSGNTIYF. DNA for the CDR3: TGTGCCAGCAATACGGGTTCATCTGGAAACACCATATATTTT.

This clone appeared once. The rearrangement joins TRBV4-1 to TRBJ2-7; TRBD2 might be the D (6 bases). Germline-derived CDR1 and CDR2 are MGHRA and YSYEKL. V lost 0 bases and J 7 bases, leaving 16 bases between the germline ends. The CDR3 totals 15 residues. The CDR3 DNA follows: TGCGCCAGCAGCCAAGATGAGGTGGGAGGAAGGGAGCAGTACTTC. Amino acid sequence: CASSQDEVGGREQYF.

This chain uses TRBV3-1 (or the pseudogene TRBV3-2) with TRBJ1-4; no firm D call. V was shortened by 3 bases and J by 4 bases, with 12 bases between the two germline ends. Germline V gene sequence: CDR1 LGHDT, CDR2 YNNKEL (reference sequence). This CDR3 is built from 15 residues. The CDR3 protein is CASSQEGWGNEKLFF. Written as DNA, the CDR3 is TGTGCCAGCAGCCAGGAGGGCTGGGGTAATGAAAAACTGTTTTTT.